The clone carrying this T cell receptor beta chain was counted ten times or more. The sample is drawn from a study of T cells in Graves' hyperthyroidism and ophthalmopathy. TCR beta CDR3 sequences were amplified from RNA transcripts. TCR CDR3 regions were first amplified by RT-PCR with HTBI primers. MiXCR, run by TCRdb on the multiplex PCR reads, gives a single entry per CDR3 protein. Of about 290,000 distinct CDR3 sequences in the sample, approximately 15% were seen once. Germline-derived CDR1 and CDR2 are SGDLS and YYNGEE. The CDR3 length is 15 residues. Deletions cut 3 bases from V and 2 bases from J, with 11 bases between.

The sample consisted of blood. V is TRBV9 and J is TRBJ1-4; a possible D gene is TRBD1 (5 bases). This receptor was identified in a woman aged 60-75 years with Graves' ophthalmopathy. CDR3 loop: CASSASGYTNEKLFF. The CDR3 DNA follows: TGTGCCAGCAGCGCCTCAGGGTATACTAATGAAAAACTGTTTTTT.